This TCR beta chain came from a study of shared clonotypes between healthy human individuals. Study-wide context: With ages of 18 to 49, the donors were a couple of women and a few men.

Study observations and caveats: Non-shared clonotypes were found to have lower generation probabilities than the clonotypes that were shared by all four of the sorted-subset donors. Naive subsets tended to show greater estimated richness than memory subsets.

The authors loaded roughly 200 ng DNA, around 32,000 T cell genomes, into sorted-subset replicate PCRs. Measured with immunoSEQ multiplex PCR; TCRdb has only the in-frame clones, and not every one. Among millions of clones, 85% to 95% were seen once, and the ten largest hold around 1.7%. As concerns this clone: The target antigen is unknown.

Only CD45RO-negative cells positively selected for CCR7 counted as naive CD8 cells, so terminally differentiated effector memory CD45RA+ cells were excluded. Germline-derived CDR1 and CDR2 are MDHEN and SYDVKM. The CDR3 runs 13 residues. V lost 7 bases to trimming and J lost 1 base, with 10 bases between them. Source material: naive CD8+ T cells from PBMCs. The J gene is TRBJ1-1, the V gene TRBV28; D is possibly TRBD1 (5 bases). The source is a young man in good health. Some clones in this sample may be carry-over from other donors' samples. CDR3 in amino acids: CASTLGENTEAFF. Written as DNA, the CDR3 is TGTGCCAGCACCTTAGGGGAGAACACTGAAGCTTTCTTT.